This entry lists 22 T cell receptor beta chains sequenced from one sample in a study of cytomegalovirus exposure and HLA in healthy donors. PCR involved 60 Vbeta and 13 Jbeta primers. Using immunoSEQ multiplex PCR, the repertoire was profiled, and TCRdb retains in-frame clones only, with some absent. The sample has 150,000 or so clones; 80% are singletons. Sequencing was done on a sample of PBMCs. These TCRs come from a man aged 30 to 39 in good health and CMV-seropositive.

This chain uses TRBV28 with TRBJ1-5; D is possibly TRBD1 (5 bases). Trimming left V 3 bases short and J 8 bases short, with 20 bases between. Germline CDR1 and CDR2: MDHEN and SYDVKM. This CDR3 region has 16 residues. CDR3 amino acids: CASSFLRTLVVEPQHF. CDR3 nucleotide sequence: TGTGCCAGCAGTTTTCTCCGGACACTCGTGGTCGAGCCCCAGCATTTT. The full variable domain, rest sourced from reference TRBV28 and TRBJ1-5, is DVKVTQSSRYLVKRTGEKVFLECVQDMDHENMFWYRQDPGLGLRLIYFSYDVKMKEKGDIPEGYSVSREKKERFSLILESASTNQTSMYLCASSFLRTLVVEPQHFGDGTRLSIL.

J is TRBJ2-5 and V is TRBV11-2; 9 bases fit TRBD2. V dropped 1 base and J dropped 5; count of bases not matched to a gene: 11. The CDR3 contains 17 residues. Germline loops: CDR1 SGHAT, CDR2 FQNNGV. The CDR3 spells CASSLALAGGGRETQYF. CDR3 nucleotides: TGTGCCAGCAGCTTAGCCTTGGCGGGAGGGGGAAGGGAGACCCAGTACTTC.

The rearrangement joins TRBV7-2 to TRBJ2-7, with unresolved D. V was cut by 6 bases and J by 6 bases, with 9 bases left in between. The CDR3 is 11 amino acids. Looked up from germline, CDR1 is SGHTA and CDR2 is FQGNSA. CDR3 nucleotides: TGTGCCAGCAGGAATATCGGCGAGCAGTACTTC. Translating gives CASRNIGEQYF.

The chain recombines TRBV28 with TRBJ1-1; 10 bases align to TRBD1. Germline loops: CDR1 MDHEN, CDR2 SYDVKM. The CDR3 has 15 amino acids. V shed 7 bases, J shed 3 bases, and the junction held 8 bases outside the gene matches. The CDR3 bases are TGTGCCAGCAAGTGGGACAGGGGACTTTACACTGAAGCTTTCTTT. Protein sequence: CASKWDRGLYTEAFF. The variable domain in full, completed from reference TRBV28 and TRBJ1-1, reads DVKVTQSSRYLVKRTGEKVFLECVQDMDHENMFWYRQDPGLGLRLIYFSYDVKMKEKGDIPEGYSVSREKKERFSLILESASTNQTSMYLCASKWDRGLYTEAFFGQGTRLTVV.

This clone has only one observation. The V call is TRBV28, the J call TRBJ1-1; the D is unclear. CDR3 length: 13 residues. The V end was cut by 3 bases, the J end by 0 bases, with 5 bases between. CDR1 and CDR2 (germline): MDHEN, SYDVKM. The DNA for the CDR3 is TGTGCCAGCAGTTTTACAGTGAACACTGAAGCTTTCTTT. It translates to CASSFTVNTEAFF.

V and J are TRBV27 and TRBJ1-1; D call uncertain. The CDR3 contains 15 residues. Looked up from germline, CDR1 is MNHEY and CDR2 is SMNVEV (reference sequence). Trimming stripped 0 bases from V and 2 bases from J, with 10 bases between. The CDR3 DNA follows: TGTGCCAGCAGTTTATCGCCAAGCTTTAACACTGAAGCTTTCTTT. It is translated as CASSLSPSFNTEAFF.

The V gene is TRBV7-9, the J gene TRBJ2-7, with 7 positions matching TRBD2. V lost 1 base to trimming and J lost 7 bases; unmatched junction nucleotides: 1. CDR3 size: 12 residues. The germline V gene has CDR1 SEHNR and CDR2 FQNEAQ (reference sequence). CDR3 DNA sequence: TGTGCCAGCAGCTTAGGGGGGGGTGAGCAGTACTTC. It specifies CASSLGGGEQYF.

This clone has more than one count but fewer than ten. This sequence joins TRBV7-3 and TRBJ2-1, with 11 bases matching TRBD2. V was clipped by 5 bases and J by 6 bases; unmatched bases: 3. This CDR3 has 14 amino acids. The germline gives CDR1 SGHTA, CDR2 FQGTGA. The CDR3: CASSKLAGANEQFF. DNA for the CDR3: TGTGCCAGCAGCAAACTAGCGGGAGCCAATGAGCAGTTCTTC.

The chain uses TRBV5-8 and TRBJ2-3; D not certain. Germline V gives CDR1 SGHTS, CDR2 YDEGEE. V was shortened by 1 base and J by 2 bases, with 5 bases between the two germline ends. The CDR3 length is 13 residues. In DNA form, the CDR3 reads TGTGCCAGCAGCTTGTCTTACACAGATACGCAGTATTTT. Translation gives CASSLSYTDTQYF.

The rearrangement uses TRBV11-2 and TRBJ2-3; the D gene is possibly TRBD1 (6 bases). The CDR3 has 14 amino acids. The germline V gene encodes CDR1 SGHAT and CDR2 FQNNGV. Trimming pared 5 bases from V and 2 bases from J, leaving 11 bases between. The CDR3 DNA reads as TGTGCCAGCAGCCGGACAGAAATCACAGATACGCAGTATTTT. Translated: CASSRTEITDTQYF.

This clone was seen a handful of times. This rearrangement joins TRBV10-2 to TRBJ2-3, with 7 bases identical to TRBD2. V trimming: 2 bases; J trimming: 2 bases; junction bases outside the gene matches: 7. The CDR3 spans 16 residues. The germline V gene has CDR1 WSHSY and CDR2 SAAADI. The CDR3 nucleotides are TGCGCCAGCAGTGAGGGGCGGGAGAGGGTCACAGATACGCAGTATTTT. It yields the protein CASSEGRERVTDTQYF.

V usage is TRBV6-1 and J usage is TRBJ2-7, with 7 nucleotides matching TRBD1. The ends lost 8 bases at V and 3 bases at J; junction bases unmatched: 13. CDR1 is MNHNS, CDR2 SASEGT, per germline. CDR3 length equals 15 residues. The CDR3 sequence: CASVGTETGIYEQYF. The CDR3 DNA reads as TGTGCCAGCGTGGGCACCGAGACAGGGATCTACGAGCAGTACTTC.

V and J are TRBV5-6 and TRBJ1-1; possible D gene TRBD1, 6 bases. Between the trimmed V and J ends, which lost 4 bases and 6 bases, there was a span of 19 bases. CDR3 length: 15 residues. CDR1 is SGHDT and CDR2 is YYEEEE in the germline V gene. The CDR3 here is CASSRWVRTVAEAFF. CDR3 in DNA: TGTGCCAGCAGCCGATGGGTACGGACAGTTGCTGAAGCTTTCTTT.

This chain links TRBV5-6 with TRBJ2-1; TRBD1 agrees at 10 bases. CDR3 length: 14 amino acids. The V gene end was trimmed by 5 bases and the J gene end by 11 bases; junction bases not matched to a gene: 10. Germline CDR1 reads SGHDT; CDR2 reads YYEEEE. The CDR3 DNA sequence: TGTGCCAGCAGTAAAGGACAGGGGGATACTAAGCAGTTCTTC. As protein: CASSKGQGDTKQFF.

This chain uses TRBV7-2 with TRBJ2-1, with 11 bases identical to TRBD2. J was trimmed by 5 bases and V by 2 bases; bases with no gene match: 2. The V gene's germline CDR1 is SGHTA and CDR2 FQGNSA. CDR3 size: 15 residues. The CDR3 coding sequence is TGTGCCAGCAGCTTATCGGGACTAGCGGACAATGAGCAGTTCTTC. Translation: CASSLSGLADNEQFF.

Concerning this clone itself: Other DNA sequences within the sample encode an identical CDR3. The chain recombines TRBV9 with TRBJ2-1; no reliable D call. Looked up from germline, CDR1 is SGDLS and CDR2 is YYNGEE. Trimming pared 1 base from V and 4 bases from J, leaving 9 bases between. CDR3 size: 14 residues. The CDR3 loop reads CASSVSGGYNEQFF. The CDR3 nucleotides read TGTGCCAGCAGCGTATCGGGTGGGTACAATGAGCAGTTCTTC.

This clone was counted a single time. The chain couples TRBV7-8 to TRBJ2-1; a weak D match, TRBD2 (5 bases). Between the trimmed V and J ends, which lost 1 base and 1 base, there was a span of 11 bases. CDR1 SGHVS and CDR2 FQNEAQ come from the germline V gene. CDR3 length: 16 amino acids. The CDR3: CASSLGGKRSYNEQFF. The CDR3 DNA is TGTGCCAGCAGCTTAGGGGGAAAGCGGTCCTACAATGAGCAGTTCTTC.

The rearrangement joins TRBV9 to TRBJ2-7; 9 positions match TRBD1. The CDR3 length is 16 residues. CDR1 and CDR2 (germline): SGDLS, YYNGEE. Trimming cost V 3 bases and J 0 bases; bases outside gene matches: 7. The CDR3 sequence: CASSEGGDRDSYEQYF. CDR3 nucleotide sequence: TGTGCCAGCAGCGAGGGAGGGGACAGGGACTCCTACGAGCAGTACTTC.

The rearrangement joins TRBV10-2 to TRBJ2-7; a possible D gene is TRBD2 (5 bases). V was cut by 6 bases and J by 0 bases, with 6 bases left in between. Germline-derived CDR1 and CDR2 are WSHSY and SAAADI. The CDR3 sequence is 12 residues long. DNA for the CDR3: TGCGCCAGCAGGGGAGCCTCCTACGAGCAGTACTTC. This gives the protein CASRGASYEQYF.

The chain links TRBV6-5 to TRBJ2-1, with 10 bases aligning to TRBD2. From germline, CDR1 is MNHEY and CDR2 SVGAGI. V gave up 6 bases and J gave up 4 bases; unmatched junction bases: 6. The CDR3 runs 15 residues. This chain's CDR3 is CASSRTSGRYNEQFF. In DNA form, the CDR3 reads TGTGCCAGCAGCCGGACTAGCGGCAGGTACAATGAGCAGTTCTTC.

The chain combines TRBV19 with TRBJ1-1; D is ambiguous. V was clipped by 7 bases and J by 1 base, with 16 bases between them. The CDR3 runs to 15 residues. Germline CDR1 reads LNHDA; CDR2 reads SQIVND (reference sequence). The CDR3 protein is CASTDGPRGNTEAFF. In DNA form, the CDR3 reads TGTGCCAGTACCGACGGACCACGGGGGAACACTGAAGCTTTCTTT.

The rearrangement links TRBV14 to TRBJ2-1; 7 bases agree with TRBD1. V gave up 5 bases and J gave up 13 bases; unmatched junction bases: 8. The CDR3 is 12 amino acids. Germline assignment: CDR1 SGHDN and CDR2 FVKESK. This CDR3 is CASSMGQLNQFF. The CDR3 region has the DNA TGTGCCAGCAGCATGGGACAGCTAAACCAGTTCTTC.